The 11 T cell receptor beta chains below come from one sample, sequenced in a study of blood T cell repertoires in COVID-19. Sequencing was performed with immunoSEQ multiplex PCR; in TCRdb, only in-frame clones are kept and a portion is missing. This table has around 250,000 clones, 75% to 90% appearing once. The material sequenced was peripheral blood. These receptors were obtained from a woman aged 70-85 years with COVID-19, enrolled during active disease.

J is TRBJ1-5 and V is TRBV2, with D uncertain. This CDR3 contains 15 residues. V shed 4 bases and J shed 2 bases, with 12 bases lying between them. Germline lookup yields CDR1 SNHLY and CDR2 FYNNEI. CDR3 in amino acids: CASSAEGGGNQPQHF. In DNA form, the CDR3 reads TGTGCCAGCAGTGCGGAGGGCGGGGGCAATCAGCCCCAGCATTTT.

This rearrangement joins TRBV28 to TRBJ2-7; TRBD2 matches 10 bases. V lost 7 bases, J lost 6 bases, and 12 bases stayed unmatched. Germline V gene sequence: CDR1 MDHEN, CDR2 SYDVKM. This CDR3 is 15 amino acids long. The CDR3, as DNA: TGTGCCAGCAAGGGTCCCCTAGCGGGAGCATCCGAGCAGTACTTC. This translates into CASKGPLAGASEQYF. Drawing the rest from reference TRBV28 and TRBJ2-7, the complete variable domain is DVKVTQSSRYLVKRTGEKVFLECVQDMDHENMFWYRQDPGLGLRLIYFSYDVKMKEKGDIPEGYSVSREKKERFSLILESASTNQTSMYLCASKGPLAGASEQYFGPGTRLTVT.

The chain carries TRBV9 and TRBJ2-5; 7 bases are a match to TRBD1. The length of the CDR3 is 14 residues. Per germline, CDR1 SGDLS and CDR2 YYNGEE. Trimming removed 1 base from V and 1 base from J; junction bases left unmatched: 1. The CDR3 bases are TGTGCCAGCAGCGTATCAGGGGGCCAAGAGACCCAGTACTTC. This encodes CASSVSGGQETQYF.

Written as DNA, the CDR3 is TGTGCCTGGAAAAATCCGGGAGGGCCCCACGAGCAGTACTTC. Translating it yields CAWKNPGGPHEQYF. V is TRBV30 and J is TRBJ2-7, with 8 nucleotides matching TRBD2. The CDR3 totals 14 residues. The J segment lost 5 bases and the V segment lost 4 bases, leaving 10 bases of the junction unmatched. Germline V gene sequence: CDR1 GTSNPN, CDR2 SVGIG (reference sequence).

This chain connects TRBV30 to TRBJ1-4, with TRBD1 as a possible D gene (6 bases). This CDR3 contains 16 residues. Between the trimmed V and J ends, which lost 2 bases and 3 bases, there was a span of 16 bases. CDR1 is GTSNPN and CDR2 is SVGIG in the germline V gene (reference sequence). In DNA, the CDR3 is TGTGCCTGGAGTCGTACAGGGAGAATAGCTAATGAAAAACTGTTTTTT. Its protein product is CAWSRTGRIANEKLFF.

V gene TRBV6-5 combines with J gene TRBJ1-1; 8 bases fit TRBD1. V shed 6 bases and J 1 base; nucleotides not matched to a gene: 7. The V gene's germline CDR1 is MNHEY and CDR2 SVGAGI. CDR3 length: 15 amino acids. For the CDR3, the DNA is TGTGCCAGCAGCCCCCCCAGGGGGCGGAACACTGAAGCTTTCTTT. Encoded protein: CASSPPRGRNTEAFF.

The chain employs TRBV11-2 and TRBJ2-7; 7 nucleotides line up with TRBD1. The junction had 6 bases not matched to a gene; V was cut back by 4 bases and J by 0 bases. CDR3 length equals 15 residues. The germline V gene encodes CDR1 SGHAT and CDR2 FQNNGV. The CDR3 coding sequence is TGTGCCAGCAGCTCGAGACAGGGTTTCTCCTACGAGCAGTACTTC. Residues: CASSSRQGFSYEQYF.

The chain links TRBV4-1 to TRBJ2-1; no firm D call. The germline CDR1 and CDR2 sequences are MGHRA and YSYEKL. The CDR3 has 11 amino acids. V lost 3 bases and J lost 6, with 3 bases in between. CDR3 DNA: TGCGCCAGCAGCCAGGCCAATGAGCAGTTCTTC. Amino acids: CASSQANEQFF.

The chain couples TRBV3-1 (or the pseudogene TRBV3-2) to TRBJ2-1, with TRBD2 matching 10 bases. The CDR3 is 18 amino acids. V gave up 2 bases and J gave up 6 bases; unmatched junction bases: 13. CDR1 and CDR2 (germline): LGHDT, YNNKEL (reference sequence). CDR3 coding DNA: TGTGCCAGCAGCCAAAGACCTATTAGCGGGAGGAGTGGCAATGAGCAGTTCTTC. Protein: CASSQRPISGRSGNEQFF.

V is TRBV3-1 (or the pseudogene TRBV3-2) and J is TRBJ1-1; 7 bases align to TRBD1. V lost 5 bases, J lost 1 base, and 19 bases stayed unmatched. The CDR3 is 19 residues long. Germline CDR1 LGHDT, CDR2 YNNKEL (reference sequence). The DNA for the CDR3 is TGTGCCAGCAGCGAACGAAATTGGGAACAGGGGTGGGCGAACACTGAAGCTTTCTTT. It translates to CASSERNWEQGWANTEAFF.

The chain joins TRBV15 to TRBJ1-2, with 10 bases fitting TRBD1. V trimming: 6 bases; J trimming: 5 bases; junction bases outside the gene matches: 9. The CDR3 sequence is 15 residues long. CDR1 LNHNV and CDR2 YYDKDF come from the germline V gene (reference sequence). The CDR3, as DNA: TGTGCCACCAGTAAGACTCGGACAGGGGGTTATGGCTACACCTTC. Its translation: CATSKTRTGGYGYTF.